These 21 T cell receptor beta chains were all obtained from the same sample, sequenced in a study of CD8+CD57+ T cells in acquired aplastic anemia. For CDR3 and TCR beta VDJ profiling, genomic DNA was the template used. TCRdb reprocessed the reads via MiXCR and lists one record per CDR3 protein. The table lists roughly 120,000 distinct CDR3 sequences, 45% to 60% of them singletons, with approximately 28% in the top ten. Sequenced patients had shown CD8+CD57+ cell expansion by flow cytometry. The sequenced sample consisted of sorted CD4+, CD8+, or CD8+CD57+ T cells (not recorded which) from PBMCs. The source of these receptors is a human donor with aplastic anemia.

Only a few counts were recorded for this clonotype. The chain carries TRBV7-9 and TRBJ2-5; 11 nucleotides agree with TRBD2. Germline V gene lookup returns CDR1 SEHNR and CDR2 FQNEAQ (reference sequence). This CDR3 has 16 amino acids. The trim removed 1 base at V and 7 bases at J, leaving 8 bases unmatched. The CDR3 sequence is CASSLGLAGGLVTQYF. CDR3 DNA: TGTGCCAGCAGCTTAGGATTAGCGGGGGGGCTTGTGACCCAGTACTTC.

The chain carries TRBV5-1 and TRBJ2-3; D may be TRBD1 (5 bases). V lost 4 bases and J 3 bases, leaving 15 bases between the germline ends. The CDR3 runs to 15 residues. Germline V gives CDR1 SGHRS, CDR2 YFSETQ. For the CDR3, the DNA is TGCGCCAGCAGCCTCGGTGGCAGGGTAACAGATACGCAGTATTTT. Translating gives CASSLGGRVTDTQYF.

V is TRBV19 and J is TRBJ2-1; 11 bases are shared with TRBD2. Per the germline V gene, CDR1 is LNHDA and CDR2 is SQIVND (reference sequence). With V trimmed by 8 bases and J by 7 bases, 10 bases remained unmatched. The CDR3 is made up of 15 amino acids. In nucleotides, the CDR3 is TGTGCCAGTTCAACGATGGGACTAGCGGTTAATGAGCAGTTCTTC. Translating it yields CASSTMGLAVNEQFF.

The chain carries TRBV19 and TRBJ2-7; 11 bases map to TRBD1. This CDR3 has 13 residues. The J segment lost 4 bases and the V segment lost 10 bases, leaving 6 bases of the junction unmatched. Germline loops: CDR1 LNHDA, CDR2 SQIVND (reference sequence). CDR3 bases: TGTGCCACCGCGAGGGACAGGGGGTACGAGCAGTACTTC. This sequence encodes CATARDRGYEQYF.

As DNA, the CDR3 is TGTGCCAGCAGCTTCCCGGACAGGACCTATCCGGAGACCCAGTACTTC. It encodes CASSFPDRTYPETQYF. V usage is TRBV11-2 and J usage is TRBJ2-5; TRBD1 aligns across 7 bases. Germline V gene data show CDR1 as SGHAT and CDR2 as FQNNGV. The CDR3 runs to 16 residues. Germline trimming cut 3 bases from V and 5 bases from J; bases unmatched to any gene: 12.

V and J are TRBV19 and TRBJ2-3; no definite D call. Germline lookup yields CDR1 LNHDA and CDR2 SQIVND (reference sequence). V lost 1 base to trimming and J lost 6 bases, with 8 bases between them. This CDR3 contains 13 residues. The CDR3 here is CASSIGLVDTQYF. The CDR3 DNA follows: TGTGCCAGTAGTATAGGTTTGGTCGATACGCAGTATTTT. The full variable domain, rest sourced from reference TRBV19 and TRBJ2-3, is DGGITQSPKYLFRKEGQNVTLSCEQNLNHDAMYWYRQDPGQGLRLIYYSQIVNDFQKGDIAEGYSVSREKKESFPLTVTSAQKNPTAFYLCASSIGLVDTQYFGPGTRLTVL.

As regards this clonotype: A junction boundary mismatches the germline segment, possibly from a read error. This rearrangement joins TRBV2 to TRBJ2-7; D is unclear. The CDR3 runs 12 residues. Germline V CDR1 and CDR2: SNHLY, FYNNEI. This chain's CDR3 is CAGSFQSYEQYF. CDR3 nucleotides: TGTGCCGGCAGTTTTCAGTCTTACGAGCAGTACTTC.

This clonotype was counted between two and nine times. J is TRBJ2-7 and V is TRBV7-2; D gene uncertain. Trimming pared 5 bases from V and 0 bases from J, leaving 8 bases between. The CDR3 length is 13 residues. Germline CDR1 is SGHTA and CDR2 is FQGNSA. DNA of the CDR3: TGTGCCAGCAGCGCGTGGGCCTCCTACGAGCAGTACTTC. Its translation: CASSAWASYEQYF.

The chain links TRBV29-1 to TRBJ2-7; TRBD2 aligns across 9 bases. V was pared by 0 bases and J by 1 base, with 4 bases of the junction left unmatched. Germline V lookup: CDR1 SQVTM, CDR2 ANQGSEA. CDR3 length: 15 residues. CDR3 amino acids: CSVEDHSGGSYEQYF. In DNA form, the CDR3 reads TGCAGCGTTGAAGATCATAGCGGGGGTTCCTACGAGCAGTACTTC.

This rearrangement joins TRBV19 to TRBJ1-1; TRBD1 aligns across 7 bases. The junction had 4 bases not matched to a gene; V was cut back by 5 bases and J by 1 base. The CDR3 is 14 residues long. CDR1 is LNHDA, CDR2 SQIVND, per germline (reference sequence). CDR3 DNA: TGTGCCAGTAGTTCGGGACAGTCGAACACTGAAGCTTTCTTT. This gives the protein CASSSGQSNTEAFF. The full variable domain, rest sourced from reference TRBV19 and TRBJ1-1, is DGGITQSPKYLFRKEGQNVTLSCEQNLNHDAMYWYRQDPGQGLRLIYYSQIVNDFQKGDIAEGYSVSREKKESFPLTVTSAQKNPTAFYLCASSSGQSNTEAFFGQGTRLTVV.

Concerning this clonotype itself: A much larger clone is a single base away; this may be a read error. The chain links TRBV11-1 to TRBJ2-2, with TRBD1 matching over 7 bases. This CDR3 has 17 residues. In germline, CDR1 is SGHAT, CDR2 FQDESV (reference sequence). The CDR3 spells CASYGDRFDANTGELVF. In DNA form, the CDR3 reads TGTGCCTCCTACGGGGACAGATTCGACGCGAACACCGGGGAGCTGGTTTTT.

This clonotype was picked up many times. The genes are TRBV9 and TRBJ2-1; the D gene could be TRBD1 or TRBD2 (5 bases each). V lost 0 bases and J 3 bases, leaving 7 bases between the germline ends. The CDR3 has 14 residues. The germline V gene encodes CDR1 SGDLS and CDR2 YYNGEE. For the CDR3, the DNA is TGTGCCAGCAGCGTAGGGGACGACTACAATGAGCAGTTCTTC. Translated: CASSVGDDYNEQFF.

This clonotype was seen more than once but under ten times. This chain connects TRBV15 to TRBJ2-1, with no clear D. This CDR3 spans 15 amino acids. Germline V CDR1 and CDR2: LNHNV, YYDKDF (reference sequence). Trimming took 0 bases from V and 0 from J, leaving 6 bases between them. CDR3 DNA sequence: TGTGCCACCAGCAGAGAAGCGAGCTCCTACAATGAGCAGTTCTTC. Amino acid sequence: CATSREASSYNEQFF.

Of note for this clonotype: A much larger clone differs by one base, so this may be a read error. This CDR3 fails to terminate in the conserved phenylalanine or tryptophan, so it likely reflects a read error. The rearrangement uses TRBV7-9 and TRBJ1-4; no reliable D call. The CDR3 is made up of 12 amino acids. The V gene lost 5 bases and the J gene lost 8 bases, with 9 bases spanning the gap. Germline V gives CDR1 SEHNR, CDR2 FQNEAQ (reference sequence). In DNA form, the CDR3 reads TGTGCCAGCAGCCCCCCCGTCGAAAAACTGTTTCTT. Translated: CASSPPVEKLFL.

As regards this clonotype: A read error may be the cause here, since a much bigger clone is one base away. V gene TRBV4-1 combines with J gene TRBJ1-1; the match to TRBD1 covers 7 bases. V shed 2 bases, J shed 4 bases, and the junction held 4 bases outside the gene matches. Germline V gene sequence: CDR1 MGHRA, CDR2 YSYEKL. This CDR3 is built from 14 residues. The CDR3 region has the DNA TGCGCCAGCAGCCAAAAGTCAGGGGGCACTGAAGCTTTCTTT. Its protein product is CASSQKSGGTEAFF.

V is TRBV5-6 and J is TRBJ2-7; 14 bases agree with TRBD2. The CDR3 contains 14 residues. J lost 6 bases, V lost 3 bases, and 2 bases had no gene match. From germline, CDR1 is SGHDT and CDR2 YYEEEE. In DNA form, the CDR3 reads TGTGCCAGCAGCTCCGGACTAGCGGGAGGCGAGCAGTACTTC. It specifies CASSSGLAGGEQYF. Drawing the rest from reference TRBV5-6 and TRBJ2-7, the complete variable domain is DAGVTQSPTHLIKTRGQQVTLRCSPKSGHDTVSWYQQALGQGPQFIFQYYEEEERQRGNFPDRFSGHQFPNYSSELNVNALLLGDSALYLCASSSGLAGGEQYFGPGTRLTVT.

V usage is TRBV5-6 and J usage is TRBJ2-1; D may match TRBD1 or TRBD2 (5 bases each). V dropped 0 bases and J dropped 14 bases, with 12 bases sitting between them. Germline V gene sequence: CDR1 SGHDT, CDR2 YYEEEE. This CDR3 spans 12 amino acids. The CDR3 DNA is TGTGCCAGCAGCTTGGGAGGGGCCACGGAGTTCTTC. This encodes CASSLGGATEFF.

The gene calls are TRBV20-1 and TRBJ1-1; D is unresolved. The V gene lost 6 bases and the J gene lost 1 base, with 21 bases spanning the gap. The CDR3 contains 16 residues. Germline CDR1 and CDR2: DFQATT and SNEGSKA (reference sequence). The DNA for the CDR3 is TGCAGTGCCAAGCCTCGGCACACCGCCACGAACACTGAAGCTTTCTTT. Its translation is CSAKPRHTATNTEAFF.

The chain recombines TRBV10-3 with TRBJ2-1; 11 bases map to TRBD1. V shed 7 bases and J 8 bases; nucleotides not matched to a gene: 7. Germline CDR1 is ENHRY and CDR2 is SYGVKD. The length of the CDR3 is 14 residues. This CDR3 reads CAIKRTGGRDEQFF. CDR3 nucleotides: TGTGCCATCAAGAGGACAGGGGGCAGGGATGAGCAGTTCTTC.

This clonotype turned up a few times. The chain employs TRBV12-3 or TRBV12-4 and TRBJ2-7, with TRBD2 matching 13 bases. The CDR3 has 15 amino acids. Losses at the gene ends were 5 bases for V and 6 bases for J; bases not matched to a gene: 7. This CDR3 is CASSAPTSGRLEQYF. The DNA for the CDR3 is TGTGCCAGCAGTGCCCCGACTAGCGGGAGGCTCGAGCAGTACTTC.

V is TRBV10-3 and J is TRBJ2-7; D possibly uses TRBD1 or TRBD2 (5 bases each). The CDR3 has 16 amino acids. The V gene lost 0 bases and the J gene lost 2 bases, with 14 bases spanning the gap. The germline gives CDR1 ENHRY, CDR2 SYGVKD. For the CDR3, the DNA is TGTGCCATCAGTGAGTCGAGGGGCAGGCGAGCCTACGAGCAGTACTTC. It yields the protein CAISESRGRRAYEQYF.